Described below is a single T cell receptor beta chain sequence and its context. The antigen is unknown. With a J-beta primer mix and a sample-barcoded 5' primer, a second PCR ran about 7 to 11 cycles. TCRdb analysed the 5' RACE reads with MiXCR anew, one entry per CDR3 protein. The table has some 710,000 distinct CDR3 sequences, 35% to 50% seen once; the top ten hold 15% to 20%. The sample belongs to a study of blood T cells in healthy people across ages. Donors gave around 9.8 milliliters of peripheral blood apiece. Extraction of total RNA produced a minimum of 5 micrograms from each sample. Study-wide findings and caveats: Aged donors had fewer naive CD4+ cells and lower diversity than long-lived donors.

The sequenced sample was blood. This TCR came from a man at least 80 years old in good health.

The chain's CDR3 is CSAYGPTNYEQYF. The CDR3 DNA follows: TGCAGTGCGTATGGACCGACAAACTACGAGCAGTACTTC. The gene calls are TRBV20-1 and TRBJ2-7; D ambiguous. This CDR3 comprises 13 residues. The V and J ends lost 6 bases and 3 bases respectively, with 15 bases between them. Per the germline V gene, CDR1 is DFQATT and CDR2 is SNEGSKA (reference sequence).